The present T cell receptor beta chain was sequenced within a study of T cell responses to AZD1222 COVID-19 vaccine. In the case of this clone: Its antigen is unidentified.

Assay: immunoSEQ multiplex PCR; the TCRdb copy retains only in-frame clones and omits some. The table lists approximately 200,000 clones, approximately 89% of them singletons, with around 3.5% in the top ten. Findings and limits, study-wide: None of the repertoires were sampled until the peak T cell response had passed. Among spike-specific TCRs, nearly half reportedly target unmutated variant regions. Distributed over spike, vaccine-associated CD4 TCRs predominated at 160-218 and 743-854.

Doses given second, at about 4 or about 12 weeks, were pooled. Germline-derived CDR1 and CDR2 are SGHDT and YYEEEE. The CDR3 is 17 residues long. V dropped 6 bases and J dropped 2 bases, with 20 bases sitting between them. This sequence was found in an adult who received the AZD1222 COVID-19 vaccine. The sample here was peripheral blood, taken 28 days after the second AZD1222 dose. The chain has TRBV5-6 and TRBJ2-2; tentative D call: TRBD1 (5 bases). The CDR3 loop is CASTTQLTEDNTGELFF. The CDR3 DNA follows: TGTGCCAGCACCACTCAATTGACAGAGGATAACACCGGGGAGCTGTTTTTT.